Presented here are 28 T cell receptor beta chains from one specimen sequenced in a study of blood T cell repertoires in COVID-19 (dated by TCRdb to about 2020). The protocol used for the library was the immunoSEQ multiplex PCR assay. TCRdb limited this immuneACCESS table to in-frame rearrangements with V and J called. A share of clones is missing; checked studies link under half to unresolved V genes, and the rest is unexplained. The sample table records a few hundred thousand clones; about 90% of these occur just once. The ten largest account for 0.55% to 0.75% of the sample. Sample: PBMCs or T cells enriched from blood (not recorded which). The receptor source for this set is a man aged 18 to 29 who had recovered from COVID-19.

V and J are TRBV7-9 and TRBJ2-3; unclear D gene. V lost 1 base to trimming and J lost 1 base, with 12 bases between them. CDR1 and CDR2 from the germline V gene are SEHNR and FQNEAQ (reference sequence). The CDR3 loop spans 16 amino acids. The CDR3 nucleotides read TGTGCCAGCAGCTTAGGGGCCCGCCAGGGCACAGATACGCAGTATTTT. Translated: CASSLGARQGTDTQYF.

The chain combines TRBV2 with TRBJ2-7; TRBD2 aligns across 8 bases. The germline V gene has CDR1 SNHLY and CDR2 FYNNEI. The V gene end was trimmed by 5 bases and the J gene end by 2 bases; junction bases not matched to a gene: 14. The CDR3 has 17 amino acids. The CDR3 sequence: CASSTLADRRRTYEQYF. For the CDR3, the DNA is TGTGCCAGCAGTACACTAGCGGACCGTCGAAGGACCTACGAGCAGTACTTC.

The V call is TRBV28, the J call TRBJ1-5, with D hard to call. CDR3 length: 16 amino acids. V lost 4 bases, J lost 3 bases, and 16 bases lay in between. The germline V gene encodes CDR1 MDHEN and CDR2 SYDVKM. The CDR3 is CASSSSSQAYNQPQHF. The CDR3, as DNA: TGTGCCAGCAGTTCGTCGTCCCAGGCCTACAATCAGCCCCAGCATTTT.

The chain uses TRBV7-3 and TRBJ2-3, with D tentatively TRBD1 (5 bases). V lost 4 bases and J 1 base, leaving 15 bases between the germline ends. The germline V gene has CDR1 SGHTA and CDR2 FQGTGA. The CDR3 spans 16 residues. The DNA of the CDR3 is TGTGCCAGCAGCTCACAGGCTACTAAGCGCACAGATACGCAGTATTTT. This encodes CASSSQATKRTDTQYF.

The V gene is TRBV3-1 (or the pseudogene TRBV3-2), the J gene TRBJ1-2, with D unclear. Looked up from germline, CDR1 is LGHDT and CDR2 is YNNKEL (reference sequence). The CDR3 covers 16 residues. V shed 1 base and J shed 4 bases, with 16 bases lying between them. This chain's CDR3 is CASSQVRGMEGYGYTF. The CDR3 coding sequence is TGTGCCAGCAGCCAAGTTCGGGGAATGGAGGGCTATGGCTACACCTTC.

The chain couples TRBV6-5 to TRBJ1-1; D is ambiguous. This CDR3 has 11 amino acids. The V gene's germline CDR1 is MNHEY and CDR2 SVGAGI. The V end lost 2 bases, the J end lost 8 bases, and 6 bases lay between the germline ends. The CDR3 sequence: CASSYGPEAFF. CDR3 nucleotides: TGTGCCAGCAGTTACGGGCCCGAAGCTTTCTTT.

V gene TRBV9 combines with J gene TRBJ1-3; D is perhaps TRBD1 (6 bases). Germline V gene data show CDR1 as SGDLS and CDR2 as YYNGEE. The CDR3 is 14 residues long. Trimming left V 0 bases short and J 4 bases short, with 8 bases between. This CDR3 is CASSVEGEGNTIYF. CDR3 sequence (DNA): TGTGCCAGCAGCGTAGAGGGGGAGGGAAACACCATATATTTT.

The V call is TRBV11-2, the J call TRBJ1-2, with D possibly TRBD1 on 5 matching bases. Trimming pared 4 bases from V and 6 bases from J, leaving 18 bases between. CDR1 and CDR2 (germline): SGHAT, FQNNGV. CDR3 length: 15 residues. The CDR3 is CASSSYGGTGDGYTF. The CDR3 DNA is TGTGCCAGCAGCTCCTATGGCGGGACGGGGGATGGCTACACCTTC.

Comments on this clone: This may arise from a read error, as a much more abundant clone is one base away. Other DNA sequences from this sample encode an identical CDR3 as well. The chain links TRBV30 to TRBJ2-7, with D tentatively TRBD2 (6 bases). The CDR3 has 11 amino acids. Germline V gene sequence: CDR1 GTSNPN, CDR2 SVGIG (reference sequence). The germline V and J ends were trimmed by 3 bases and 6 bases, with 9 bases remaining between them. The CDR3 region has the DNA TGTGCCTGGAGCTGGGGAGGCGAGCAGTACTTC. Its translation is CAWSWGGEQYF.

CDR3 region: CASSVRVNTGELFF. CDR3 DNA sequence: TGTGCCAGCAGTGTGAGGGTGAACACCGGGGAGCTGTTTTTT. The chain combines TRBV2 with TRBJ2-2; tentative D call: TRBD2 (5 bases). V was shortened by 4 bases and J by 1 base, with 7 bases between the two germline ends. Germline CDR1 reads SNHLY; CDR2 reads FYNNEI. The CDR3 length is 14 residues.

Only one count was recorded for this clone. CDR3 loop: CASSQARDEQFF. CDR3 DNA: TGTGCCAGCAGCCAAGCTCGTGATGAGCAGTTCTTC. The J gene is TRBJ2-1, the V gene TRBV14, with D unresolved. In germline, CDR1 is SGHDN, CDR2 FVKESK. With 1 base removed from V and 8 bases from J, the gap between germline ends came to 6 bases. The CDR3 contains 12 residues.

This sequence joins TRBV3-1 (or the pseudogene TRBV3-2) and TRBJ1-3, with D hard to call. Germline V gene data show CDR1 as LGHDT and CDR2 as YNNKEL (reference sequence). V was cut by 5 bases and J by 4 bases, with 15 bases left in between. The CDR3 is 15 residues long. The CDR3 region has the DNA TGTGCCAGCAGCGACATCGCAGGTTCGGGAAACACCATATATTTT. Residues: CASSDIAGSGNTIYF.

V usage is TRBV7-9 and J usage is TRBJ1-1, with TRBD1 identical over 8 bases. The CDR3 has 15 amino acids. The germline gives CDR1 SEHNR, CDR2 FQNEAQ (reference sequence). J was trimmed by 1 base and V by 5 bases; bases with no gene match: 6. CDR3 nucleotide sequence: TGTGCCAGCAGCCAAGGCGGGACAGGGAACACTGAAGCTTTCTTT. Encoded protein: CASSQGGTGNTEAFF.

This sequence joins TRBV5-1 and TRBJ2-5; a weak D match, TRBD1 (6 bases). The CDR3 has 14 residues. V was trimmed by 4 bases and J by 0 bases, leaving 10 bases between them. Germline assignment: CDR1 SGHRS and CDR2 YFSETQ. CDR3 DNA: TGCGCCAGCAGCCATACAGGGAACCAAGAGACCCAGTACTTC. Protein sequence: CASSHTGNQETQYF.

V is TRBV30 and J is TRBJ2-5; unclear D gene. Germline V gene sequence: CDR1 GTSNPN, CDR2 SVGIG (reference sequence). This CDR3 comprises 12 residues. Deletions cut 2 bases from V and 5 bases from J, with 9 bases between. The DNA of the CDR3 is TGTGCCTGGAGTCCCATGGGCGAGACCCAGTACTTC. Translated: CAWSPMGETQYF.

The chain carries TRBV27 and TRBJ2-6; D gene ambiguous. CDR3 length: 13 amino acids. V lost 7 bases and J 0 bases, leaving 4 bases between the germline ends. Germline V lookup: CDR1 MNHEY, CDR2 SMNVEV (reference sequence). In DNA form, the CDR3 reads TGTGCCAGCACCTTCTCTGGGGCCAACGTCCTGACTTTC. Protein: CASTFSGANVLTF.

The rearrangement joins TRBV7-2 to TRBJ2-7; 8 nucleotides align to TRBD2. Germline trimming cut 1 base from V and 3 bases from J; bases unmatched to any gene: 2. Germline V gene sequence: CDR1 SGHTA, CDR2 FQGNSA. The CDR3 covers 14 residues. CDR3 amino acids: CASSLGGGLYEQYF. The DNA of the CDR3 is TGTGCCAGCAGCTTAGGCGGGGGGCTCTACGAGCAGTACTTC.

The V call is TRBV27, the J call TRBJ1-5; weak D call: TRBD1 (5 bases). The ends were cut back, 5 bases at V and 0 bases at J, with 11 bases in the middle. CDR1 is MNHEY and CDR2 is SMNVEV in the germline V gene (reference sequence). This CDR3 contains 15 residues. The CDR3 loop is CASSPRQNSNQPQHF. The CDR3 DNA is TGTGCCAGCAGTCCAAGACAGAATAGCAATCAGCCCCAGCATTTT.

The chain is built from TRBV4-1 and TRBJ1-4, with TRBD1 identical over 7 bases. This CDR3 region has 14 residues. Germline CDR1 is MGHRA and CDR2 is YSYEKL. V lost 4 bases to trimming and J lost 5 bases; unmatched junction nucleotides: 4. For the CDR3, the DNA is TGCGCCAGCAGCCTACCGGGACAGAATGAAAAACTGTTTTTT. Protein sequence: CASSLPGQNEKLFF.

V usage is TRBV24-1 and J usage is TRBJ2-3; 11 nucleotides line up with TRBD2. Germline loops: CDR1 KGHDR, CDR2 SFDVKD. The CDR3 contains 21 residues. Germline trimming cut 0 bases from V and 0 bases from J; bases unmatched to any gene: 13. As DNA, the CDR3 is TGTGCCACCAGTGATTTGCGGGCTAGCGGGGGGTCAACGTTAAGCACAGATACGCAGTATTTT. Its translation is CATSDLRASGGSTLSTDTQYF.

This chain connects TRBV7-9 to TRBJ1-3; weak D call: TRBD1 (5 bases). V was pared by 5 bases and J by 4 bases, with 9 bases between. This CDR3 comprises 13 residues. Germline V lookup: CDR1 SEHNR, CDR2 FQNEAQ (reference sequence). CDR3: CASSEKGGNTIYF. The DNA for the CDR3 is TGTGCCAGCAGCGAAAAGGGGGGAAACACCATATATTTT.

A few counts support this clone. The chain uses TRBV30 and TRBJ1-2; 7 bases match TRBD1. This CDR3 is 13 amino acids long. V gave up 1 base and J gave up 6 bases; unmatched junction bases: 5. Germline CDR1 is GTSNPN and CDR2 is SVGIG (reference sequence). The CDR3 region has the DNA TGTGCCTGGAGTGAAGGGGGCCTGGATGGCTACACCTTC. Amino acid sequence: CAWSEGGLDGYTF.

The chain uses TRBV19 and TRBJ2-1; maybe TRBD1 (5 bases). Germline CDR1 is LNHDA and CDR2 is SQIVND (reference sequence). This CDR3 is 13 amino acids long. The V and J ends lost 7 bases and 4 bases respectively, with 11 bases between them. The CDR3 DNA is TGTGCCAGTAAACAGGCTCGATACAATGAGCAGTTCTTC. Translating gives CASKQARYNEQFF.

The DNA of the CDR3 is TGTGCCAGCAGTTTAAACTCGAGACAGGGGGTCGGTGAGCAGTTCTTC. Its protein is CASSLNSRQGVGEQFF. This chain uses TRBV27 with TRBJ2-1; 9 bases are shared with TRBD1. The CDR3 length is 16 residues. Losses at the gene ends were 2 bases for V and 9 bases for J; bases not matched to a gene: 11. CDR1 MNHEY and CDR2 SMNVEV come from the germline V gene (reference sequence).

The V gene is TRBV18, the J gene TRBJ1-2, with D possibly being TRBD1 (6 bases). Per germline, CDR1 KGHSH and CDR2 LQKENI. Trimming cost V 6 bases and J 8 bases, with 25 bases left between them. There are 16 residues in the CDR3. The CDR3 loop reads CASSLGATASIRGYTF. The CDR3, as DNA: TGTGCCAGCTCCCTGGGGGCAACAGCCTCGATTAGAGGCTACACCTTC.

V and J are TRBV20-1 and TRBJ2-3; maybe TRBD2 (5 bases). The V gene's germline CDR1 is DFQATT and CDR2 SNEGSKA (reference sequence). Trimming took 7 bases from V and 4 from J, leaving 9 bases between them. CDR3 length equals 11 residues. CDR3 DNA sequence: TGCAGTGGAGGGAGTCCAGATACGCAGTATTTT. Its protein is CSGGSPDTQYF.

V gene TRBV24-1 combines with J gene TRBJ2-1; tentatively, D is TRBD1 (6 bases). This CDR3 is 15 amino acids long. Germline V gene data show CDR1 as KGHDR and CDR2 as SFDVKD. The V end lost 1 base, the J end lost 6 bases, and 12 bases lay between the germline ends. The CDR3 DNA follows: TGTGCCACCAGTGATTTTCCAGGGGTAGGCAATGAGCAGTTCTTC. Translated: CATSDFPGVGNEQFF.

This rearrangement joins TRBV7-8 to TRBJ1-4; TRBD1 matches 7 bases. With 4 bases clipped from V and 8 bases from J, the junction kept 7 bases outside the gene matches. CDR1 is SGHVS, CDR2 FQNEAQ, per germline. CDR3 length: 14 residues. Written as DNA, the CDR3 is TGTGCCAGCAGCTCAGACAGGGTCGGCGAAAAACTGTTTTTT. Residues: CASSSDRVGEKLFF.